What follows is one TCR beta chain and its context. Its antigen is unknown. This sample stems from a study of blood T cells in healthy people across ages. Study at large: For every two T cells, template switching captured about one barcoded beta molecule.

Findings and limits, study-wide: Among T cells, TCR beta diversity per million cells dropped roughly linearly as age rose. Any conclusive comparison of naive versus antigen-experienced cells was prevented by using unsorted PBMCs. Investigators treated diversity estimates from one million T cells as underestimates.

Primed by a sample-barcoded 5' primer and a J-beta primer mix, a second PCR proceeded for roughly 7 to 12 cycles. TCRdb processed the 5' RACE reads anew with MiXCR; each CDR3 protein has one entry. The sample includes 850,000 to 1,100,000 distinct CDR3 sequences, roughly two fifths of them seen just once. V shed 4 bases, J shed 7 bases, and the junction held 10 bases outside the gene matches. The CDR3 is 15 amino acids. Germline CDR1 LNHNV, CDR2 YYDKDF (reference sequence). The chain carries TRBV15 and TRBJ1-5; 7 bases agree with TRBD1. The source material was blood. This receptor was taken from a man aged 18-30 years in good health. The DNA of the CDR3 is TGTGCCACCAGCATATCCGGACAGGTTTTACAGCCCCAGCATTTT. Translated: CATSISGQVLQPQHF.